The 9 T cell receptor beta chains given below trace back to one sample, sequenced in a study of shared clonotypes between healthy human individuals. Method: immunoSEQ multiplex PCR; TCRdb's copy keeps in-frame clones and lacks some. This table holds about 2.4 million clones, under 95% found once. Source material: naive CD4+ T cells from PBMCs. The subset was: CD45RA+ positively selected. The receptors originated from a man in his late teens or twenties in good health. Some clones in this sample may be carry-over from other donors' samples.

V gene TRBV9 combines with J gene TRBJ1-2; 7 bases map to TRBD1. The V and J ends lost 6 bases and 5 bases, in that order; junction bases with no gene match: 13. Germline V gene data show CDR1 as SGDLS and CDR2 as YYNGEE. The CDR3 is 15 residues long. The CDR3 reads CASTKLDRFGYGYTF. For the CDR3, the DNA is TGTGCCAGCACCAAACTGGACAGGTTTGGATATGGCTACACCTTC.

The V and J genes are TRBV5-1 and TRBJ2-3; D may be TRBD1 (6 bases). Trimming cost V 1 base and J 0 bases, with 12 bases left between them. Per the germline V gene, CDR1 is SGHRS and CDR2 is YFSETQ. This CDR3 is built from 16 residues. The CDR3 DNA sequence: TGCGCCAGCAGCTTGTACTCGACAGGCAGCACAGATACGCAGTATTTT. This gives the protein CASSLYSTGSTDTQYF.

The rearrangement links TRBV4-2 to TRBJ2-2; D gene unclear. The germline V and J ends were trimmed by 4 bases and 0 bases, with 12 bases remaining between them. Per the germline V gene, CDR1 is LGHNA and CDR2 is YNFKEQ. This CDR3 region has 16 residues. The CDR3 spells CASSPFVGTNTGELFF. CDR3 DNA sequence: TGTGCCAGCAGCCCCTTTGTGGGGACGAACACCGGGGAGCTGTTTTTT.

CDR3 region: CASSLQALTDTQYF. In DNA, the CDR3 is TGTGCCAGCAGCTTACAGGCCCTGACAGATACGCAGTATTTT. This chain links TRBV7-3 with TRBJ2-3; no clear D. The V and J ends lost 2 bases and 3 bases respectively, with 9 bases between them. CDR3 length: 14 amino acids. Germline V lookup: CDR1 SGHTA, CDR2 FQGTGA.

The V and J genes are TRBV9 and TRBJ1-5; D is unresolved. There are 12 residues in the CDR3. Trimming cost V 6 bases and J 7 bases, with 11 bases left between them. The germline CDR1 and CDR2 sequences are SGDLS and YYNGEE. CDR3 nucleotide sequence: TGTGCCAGCAACGAGGTGGGCCAGCCCCAGCATTTT. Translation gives CASNEVGQPQHF.

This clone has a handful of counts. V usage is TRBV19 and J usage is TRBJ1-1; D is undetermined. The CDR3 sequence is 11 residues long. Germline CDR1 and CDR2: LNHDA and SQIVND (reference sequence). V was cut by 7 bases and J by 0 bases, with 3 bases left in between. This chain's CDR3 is CASTLNTEAFF. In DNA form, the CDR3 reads TGTGCCAGTACATTGAACACTGAAGCTTTCTTT.

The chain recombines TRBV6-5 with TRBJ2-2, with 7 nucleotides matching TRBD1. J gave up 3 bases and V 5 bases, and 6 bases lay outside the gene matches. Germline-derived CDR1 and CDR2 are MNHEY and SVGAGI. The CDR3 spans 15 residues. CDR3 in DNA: TGTGCCAGCAGTCGTGGTGACAGGGACACCGGGGAGCTGTTTTTT. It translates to CASSRGDRDTGELFF.

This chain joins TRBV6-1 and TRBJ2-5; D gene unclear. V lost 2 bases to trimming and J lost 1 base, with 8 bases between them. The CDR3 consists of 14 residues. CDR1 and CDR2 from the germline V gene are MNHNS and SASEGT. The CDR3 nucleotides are TGTGCCAGCAGTGAACCTTTCTCCCAAGAGACCCAGTACTTC. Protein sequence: CASSEPFSQETQYF.

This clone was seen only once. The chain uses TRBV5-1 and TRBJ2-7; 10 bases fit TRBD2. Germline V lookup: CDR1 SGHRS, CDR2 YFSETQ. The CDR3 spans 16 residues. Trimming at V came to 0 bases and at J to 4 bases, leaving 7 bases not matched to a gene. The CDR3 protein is CASSLAFSSGSYEQYF. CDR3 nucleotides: TGCGCCAGCAGCTTGGCCTTTTCTAGCGGGAGTTACGAGCAGTACTTC.